This T cell receptor beta chain was profiled in a study of cytomegalovirus exposure and HLA in healthy donors. Study as a whole: Early on, a data release was issued that held 85 million to 95 million unique TCRs from HLA-typed donors.

Healthy bone marrow donors made up the donors. On this clone itself: What it binds is unknown.

The PCR contained 60 Vbeta and 13 Jbeta primers. Original analysis: The authors later counted roughly 76 million unique TCR beta chains, about 11 million of them shared. Repertoires were generated with immunoSEQ multiplex PCR, while TCRdb's copy carries only in-frame clones and drops some. The V and J calls and clone size were taken over from that table, and D and trimming were inferred from the DNA. There are about 120,000 clones in the sample; about four fifths occur only once, and roughly 3.9% lies in the top ten. General observations from the study: Sequencing likely generated an artifact that appeared as a cluster of highly shared sequence variants.

The germline gives CDR1 WNHNN, CDR2 SYGVQD (reference sequence). This CDR3 has 15 amino acids. The ends lost 3 bases at V and 2 bases at J; junction bases unmatched: 7. The chain employs TRBV10-1 and TRBJ2-7; 7 bases map to TRBD2. The source is a woman in her thirties in good health and CMV-seronegative. Input material: PBMCs. CDR3 in DNA: TGCGCCAGCAGTGATGGGCGGGAGAACCCCTACGAGCAGTACTTC. Translation gives CASSDGRENPYEQYF.